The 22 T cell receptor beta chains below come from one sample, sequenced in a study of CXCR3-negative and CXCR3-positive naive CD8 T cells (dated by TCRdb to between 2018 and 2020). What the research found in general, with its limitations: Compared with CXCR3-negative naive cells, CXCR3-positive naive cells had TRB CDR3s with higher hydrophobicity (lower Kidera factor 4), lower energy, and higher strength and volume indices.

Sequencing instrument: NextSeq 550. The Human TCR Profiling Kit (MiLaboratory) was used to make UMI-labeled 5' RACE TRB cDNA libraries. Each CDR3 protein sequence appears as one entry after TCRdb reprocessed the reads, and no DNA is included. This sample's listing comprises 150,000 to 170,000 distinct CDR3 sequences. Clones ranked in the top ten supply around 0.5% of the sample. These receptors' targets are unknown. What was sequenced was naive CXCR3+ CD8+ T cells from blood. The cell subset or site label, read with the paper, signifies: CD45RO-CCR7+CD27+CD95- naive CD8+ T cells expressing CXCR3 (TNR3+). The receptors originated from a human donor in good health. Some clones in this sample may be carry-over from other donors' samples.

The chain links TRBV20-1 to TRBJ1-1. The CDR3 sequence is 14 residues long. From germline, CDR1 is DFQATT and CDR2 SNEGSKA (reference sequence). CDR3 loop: CSAKSPSRDTEAFF.

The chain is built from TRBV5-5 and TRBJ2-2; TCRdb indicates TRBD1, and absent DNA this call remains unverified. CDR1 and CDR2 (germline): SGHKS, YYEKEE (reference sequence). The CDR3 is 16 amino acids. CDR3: CASNLVSTGGVGELFF.

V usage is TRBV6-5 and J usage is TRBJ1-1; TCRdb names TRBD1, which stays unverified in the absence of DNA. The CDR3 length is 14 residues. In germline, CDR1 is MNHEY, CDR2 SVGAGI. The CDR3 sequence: CASSYNRGLTEAFF.

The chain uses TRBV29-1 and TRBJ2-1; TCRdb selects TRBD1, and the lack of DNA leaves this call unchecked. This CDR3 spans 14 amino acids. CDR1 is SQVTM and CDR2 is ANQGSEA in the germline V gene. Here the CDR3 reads CSVVGDKLYNEQFF.

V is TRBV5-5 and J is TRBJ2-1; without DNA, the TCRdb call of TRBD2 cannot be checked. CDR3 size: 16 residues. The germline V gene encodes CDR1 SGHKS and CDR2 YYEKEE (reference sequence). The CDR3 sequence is CASSLRRSGSYNEQFF.

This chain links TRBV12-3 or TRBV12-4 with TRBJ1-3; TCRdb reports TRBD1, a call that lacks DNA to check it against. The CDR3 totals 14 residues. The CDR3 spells CASNPGTGRNTIYF.

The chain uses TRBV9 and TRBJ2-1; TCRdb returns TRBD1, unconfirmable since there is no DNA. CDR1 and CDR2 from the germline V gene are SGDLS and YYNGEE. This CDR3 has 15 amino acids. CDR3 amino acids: CASSVAGAGSDEQFF.

CDR3 protein: CSVPGLAGDNEQFF. The chain links TRBV29-1 to TRBJ2-1; without DNA, the TCRdb call of TRBD2 cannot be checked. Germline assignment: CDR1 SQVTM and CDR2 ANQGSEA. The CDR3 has 14 residues.

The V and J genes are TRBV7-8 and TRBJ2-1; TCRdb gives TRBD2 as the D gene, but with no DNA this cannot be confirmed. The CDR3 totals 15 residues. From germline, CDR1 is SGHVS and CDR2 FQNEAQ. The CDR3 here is CASSHRDSEYNEQFF.

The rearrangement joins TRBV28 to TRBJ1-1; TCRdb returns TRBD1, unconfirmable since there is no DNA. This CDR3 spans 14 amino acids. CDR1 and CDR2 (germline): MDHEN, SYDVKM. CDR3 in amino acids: CASNLQGLNTEAFF. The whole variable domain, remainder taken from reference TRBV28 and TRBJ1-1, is DVKVTQSSRYLVKRTGEKVFLECVQDMDHENMFWYRQDPGLGLRLIYFSYDVKMKEKGDIPEGYSVSREKKERFSLILESASTNQTSMYLCASNLQGLNTEAFFGQGTRLTVV.

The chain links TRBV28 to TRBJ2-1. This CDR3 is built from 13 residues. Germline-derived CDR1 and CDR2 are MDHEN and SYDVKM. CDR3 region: CASSLPMGNEQFF.

The CDR3 loop reads CASSFAGVDTDTQYF. The chain is built from TRBV28 and TRBJ2-3; TCRdb returns TRBD2, unconfirmable since there is no DNA. In germline, CDR1 is MDHEN, CDR2 SYDVKM. The CDR3 runs to 15 residues.

The CDR3 here is CASSFRTSGAYNEQFF. The chain is built from TRBV28 and TRBJ2-1; as DNA is missing, the TRBD2 call by TCRdb cannot be tested. The germline CDR1 and CDR2 sequences are MDHEN and SYDVKM. This CDR3 has 16 residues.

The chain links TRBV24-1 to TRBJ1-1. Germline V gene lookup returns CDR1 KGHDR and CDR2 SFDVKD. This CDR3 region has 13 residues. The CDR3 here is CATSAGVNTEAFF.

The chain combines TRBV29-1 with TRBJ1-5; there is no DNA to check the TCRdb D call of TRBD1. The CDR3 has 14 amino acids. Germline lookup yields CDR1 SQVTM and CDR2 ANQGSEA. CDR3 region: CSVAAGDSNQPQHF.

The CDR3 sequence is CASHPGTGGGNTIYF. This chain uses TRBV7-9 with TRBJ1-3; TCRdb's D call, TRBD1, is unchecked because there is no DNA. The length of the CDR3 is 15 residues. CDR1 is SEHNR and CDR2 is FQNEAQ in the germline V gene (reference sequence).

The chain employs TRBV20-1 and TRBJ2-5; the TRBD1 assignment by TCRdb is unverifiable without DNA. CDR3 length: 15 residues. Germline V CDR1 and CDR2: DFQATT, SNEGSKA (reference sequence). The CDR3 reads CSARDFAGAIETQYF.

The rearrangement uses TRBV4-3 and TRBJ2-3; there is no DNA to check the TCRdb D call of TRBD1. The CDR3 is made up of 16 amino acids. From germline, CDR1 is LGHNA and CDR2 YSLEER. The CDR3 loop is CASSQDSGGSADTQYF.

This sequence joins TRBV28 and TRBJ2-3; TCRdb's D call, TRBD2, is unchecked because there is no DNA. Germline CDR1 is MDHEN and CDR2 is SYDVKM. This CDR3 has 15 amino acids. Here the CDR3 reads CASTLGSSSTDTQYF.

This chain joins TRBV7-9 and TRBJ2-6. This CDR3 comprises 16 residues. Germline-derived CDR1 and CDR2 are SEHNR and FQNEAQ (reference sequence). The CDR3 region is CASSLADVAGANVLTF.

Here the CDR3 reads CASSGGLGANYGYTF. The V and J genes are TRBV9 and TRBJ1-2; no DNA is available, so the TRBD1 call from TCRdb remains unchecked. The CDR3 covers 15 residues. Germline V gene sequence: CDR1 SGDLS, CDR2 YYNGEE.

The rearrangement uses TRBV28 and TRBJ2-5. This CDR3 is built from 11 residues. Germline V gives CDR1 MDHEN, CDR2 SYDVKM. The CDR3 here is CATSELETQYF. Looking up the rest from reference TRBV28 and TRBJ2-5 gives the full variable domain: DVKVTQSSRYLVKRTGEKVFLECVQDMDHENMFWYRQDPGLGLRLIYFSYDVKMKEKGDIPEGYSVSREKKERFSLILESASTNQTSMYLCATSELETQYFGPGTRLLVL.